The 15 T cell receptor beta chains in this list originate from one sample, sequenced in a study of T cells after yellow fever vaccination. TCRdb fed the 5' RACE reads into MiXCR, producing one record per CDR3 protein. The profile shows hundreds of thousands of distinct CDR3 sequences, about 14% of them singletons. Sequencing was performed on PBMCs, taken on the day of the yellow fever booster vaccination. The receptors originated from a man aged 25-45 years who received the YFV17D yellow fever vaccine.

This chain links TRBV5-4 with TRBJ2-7; 9 nucleotides line up with TRBD2. CDR3 length equals 18 residues. V lost 3 bases to trimming and J lost 3 bases; unmatched junction nucleotides: 16. Per the germline V gene, CDR1 is SGHNT and CDR2 is YYREEE (reference sequence). The CDR3 DNA sequence: TGTGCCAGCAGCTGGGAGGATAGTGGCGGGAGGGGAAGCTACGAGCAGTACTTC. Protein sequence: CASSWEDSGGRGSYEQYF.

This clonotype was counted between two and nine times. The chain is built from TRBV6-1 and TRBJ2-5; D unclear. CDR1 and CDR2 (germline): MNHNS, SASEGT. Trimming took off 8 bases at V and 2 bases at J, with 12 bases between the two ends. The CDR3 loop spans 13 amino acids. CDR3 nucleotides: TGTGCCAGCGTGGGCAGGTTGCAAGAGACCCAGTACTTC. It specifies CASVGRLQETQYF.

This clonotype was found a few times. The rearrangement links TRBV25-1 to TRBJ2-5; D might be TRBD2 (6 bases). From germline, CDR1 is MGHDK and CDR2 SYGVNS. The CDR3 runs 14 residues. Trimming took 6 bases from V and 5 from J, leaving 16 bases between them. CDR3 residues: CASRGTLGRETQYF. In DNA, the CDR3 is TGTGCCAGCAGAGGGACTTTGGGCAGGGAGACCCAGTACTTC. The complete variable domain, with remaining parts taken from reference TRBV25-1 and TRBJ2-5, reads EADIYQTPRYLVIGTGKKITLECSQTMGHDKMYWYQQDPGMELHLIHYSYGVNSTEKGDLSSESTVSRIRTEHFPLTLESARPSHTSQYLCASRGTLGRETQYFGPGTRLLVL.

The chain combines TRBV5-1 with TRBJ2-3; TRBD2 aligns across 9 bases. The CDR3 is 14 amino acids. Trimming at V came to 6 bases and at J to 2 bases, leaving 4 bases not matched to a gene. Germline values: CDR1 SGHRS, CDR2 YFSETQ. The CDR3 nucleotides are TGCGCCAGCACCTTAGCGGGAGCCACAGATACGCAGTATTTT. Protein sequence: CASTLAGATDTQYF.

In this sample, this clonotype turned up many times. The genes are TRBV30 and TRBJ2-3; D is unresolved. The length of the CDR3 is 13 residues. The V gene's germline CDR1 is GTSNPN and CDR2 SVGIG (reference sequence). Between the trimmed V and J ends, which lost 1 base and 0 bases, there was a span of 5 bases. This CDR3 reads CAWSGVSTDTQYF. CDR3 in DNA: TGTGCCTGGAGTGGGGTTAGCACAGATACGCAGTATTTT.

V gene TRBV9 combines with J gene TRBJ1-2, with TRBD1 matching over 9 bases. Trimming at V came to 0 bases and at J to 7 bases, leaving 7 bases not matched to a gene. Germline assignment: CDR1 SGDLS and CDR2 YYNGEE. This CDR3 has 15 amino acids. The CDR3 DNA sequence: TGTGCCAGCAGCGTAGCCGACGACAGGGGGATTGGCTACACCTTC. Translated, it gives CASSVADDRGIGYTF.

The chain is built from TRBV7-2 and TRBJ2-5, with 7 bases identical to TRBD1. The CDR3 has 15 amino acids. Germline V gene lookup returns CDR1 SGHTA and CDR2 FQGNSA. With 1 base clipped from V and 7 bases from J, the junction kept 9 bases outside the gene matches. The CDR3 DNA is TGTGCCAGCAGCTTAGAACTAGGGGGCGCCGGGACCCAGTACTTC. Translating gives CASSLELGGAGTQYF.

V usage is TRBV7-9 and J usage is TRBJ2-7; 11 bases line up with TRBD2. CDR3 length: 14 amino acids. Looked up from germline, CDR1 is SEHNR and CDR2 is FQNEAQ (reference sequence). The V segment lost 6 bases and the J segment 7 bases; nucleotides outside the gene matches: 8. Here the CDR3 DNA reads TGTGCCAGCAGTTCTACTAGCGGGAGTTGGGAGCAGTACTTC. This sequence encodes CASSSTSGSWEQYF.

This clonotype was seen a handful of times. V usage is TRBV2 and J usage is TRBJ2-5; D ambiguous. V shed 3 bases and J shed 1 base, with 9 bases lying between them. The germline V gene encodes CDR1 SNHLY and CDR2 FYNNEI. CDR3 length: 14 residues. The CDR3 nucleotides are TGTGCCAGCAGTGATCGGCAGCTCCAAGAGACCCAGTACTTC. This sequence encodes CASSDRQLQETQYF. The full variable domain, in which reference TRBV2 and TRBJ2-5 provide the parts outside the CDR3, is EPEVTQTPSHQVTQMGQEVILRCVPISNHLYFYWYRQILGQKVEFLVSFYNNEISEKSEIFDDQFSVERPDGSNFTLKIRSTKLEDSAMYFCASSDRQLQETQYFGPGTRLLVL.

The chain has TRBV28 and TRBJ2-4; the match to TRBD1 covers 8 bases. V shed 6 bases, J shed 1 base, and the junction held 5 bases outside the gene matches. Per germline, CDR1 MDHEN and CDR2 SYDVKM. CDR3 size: 15 residues. CDR3 protein: CASRDRVSAKNIQYF. The DNA of the CDR3 is TGTGCCAGCAGGGACAGGGTTTCGGCCAAAAACATTCAGTACTTC.

This clonotype came up a few times. This chain connects TRBV7-9 to TRBJ1-3; D not resolved. CDR1 and CDR2 (germline): SEHNR, FQNEAQ (reference sequence). The V end was cut by 7 bases, the J end by 4 bases, with 11 bases between. There are 13 residues in the CDR3. The CDR3 is CASIAGGGNTIYF. Here the CDR3 DNA reads TGTGCCAGCATAGCGGGCGGAGGAAACACCATATATTTT.

The CDR3, as DNA: TGCGCCAGCAGCGCCCCGGAGATCAGCTCGTACAATGAGCAGTTCTTC. This sequence encodes CASSAPEISSYNEQFF. This sequence joins TRBV5-1 and TRBJ2-1; D is ambiguous. V lost 4 bases and J 4 bases, leaving 18 bases between the germline ends. The CDR3 is made up of 16 amino acids. Germline loops: CDR1 SGHRS, CDR2 YFSETQ.

The chain combines TRBV7-9 with TRBJ2-4; TRBD2 might be the D (5 bases). The V and J ends lost 4 bases and 10 bases respectively, with 11 bases between them. The CDR3 is 12 amino acids. Germline CDR1 and CDR2: SEHNR and FQNEAQ (reference sequence). CDR3 bases: TGTGCCAGCAGCTCCCCGGAGGCTATTCAGTACTTC. Protein: CASSSPEAIQYF.

The genes are TRBV30 and TRBJ1-2, with D possibly TRBD1 on 6 matching bases. Trimming pared 2 bases from V and 8 bases from J, leaving 12 bases between. Germline V lookup: CDR1 GTSNPN, CDR2 SVGIG (reference sequence). This CDR3 is 12 amino acids long. CDR3 sequence reads: CAWSSGGLGYTF. The CDR3 DNA is TGTGCCTGGAGTTCGGGGGGCCTCGGCTACACCTTC.

The rearrangement joins TRBV20-1 to TRBJ1-6; D unclear. The V gene lost 6 bases and the J gene lost 7 bases, with 16 bases spanning the gap. The germline V gene has CDR1 DFQATT and CDR2 SNEGSKA (reference sequence). The CDR3 is 14 residues long. CDR3 residues: CSAPSLTMNSPLHF. The CDR3 DNA sequence: TGCAGTGCCCCGAGTTTAACAATGAATTCACCCCTCCACTTT.